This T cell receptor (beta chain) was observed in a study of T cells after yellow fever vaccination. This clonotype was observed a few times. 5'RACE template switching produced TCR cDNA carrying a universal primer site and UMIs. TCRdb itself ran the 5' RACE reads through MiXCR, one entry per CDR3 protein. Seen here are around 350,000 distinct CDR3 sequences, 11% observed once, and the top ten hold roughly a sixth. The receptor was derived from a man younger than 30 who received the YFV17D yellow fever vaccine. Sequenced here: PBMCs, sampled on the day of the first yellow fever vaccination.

CDR3 residues: CASSQVGSPLHF. CDR3 bases: TGCGCCAGCAGCCAAGTTGGTTCACCCCTCCACTTT. The chain links TRBV4-3 to TRBJ1-6, with unresolved D. This CDR3 contains 12 residues. The V end was cut by 1 base, the J end by 9 bases, with 4 bases between. Germline V gives CDR1 LGHNA, CDR2 YSLEER.